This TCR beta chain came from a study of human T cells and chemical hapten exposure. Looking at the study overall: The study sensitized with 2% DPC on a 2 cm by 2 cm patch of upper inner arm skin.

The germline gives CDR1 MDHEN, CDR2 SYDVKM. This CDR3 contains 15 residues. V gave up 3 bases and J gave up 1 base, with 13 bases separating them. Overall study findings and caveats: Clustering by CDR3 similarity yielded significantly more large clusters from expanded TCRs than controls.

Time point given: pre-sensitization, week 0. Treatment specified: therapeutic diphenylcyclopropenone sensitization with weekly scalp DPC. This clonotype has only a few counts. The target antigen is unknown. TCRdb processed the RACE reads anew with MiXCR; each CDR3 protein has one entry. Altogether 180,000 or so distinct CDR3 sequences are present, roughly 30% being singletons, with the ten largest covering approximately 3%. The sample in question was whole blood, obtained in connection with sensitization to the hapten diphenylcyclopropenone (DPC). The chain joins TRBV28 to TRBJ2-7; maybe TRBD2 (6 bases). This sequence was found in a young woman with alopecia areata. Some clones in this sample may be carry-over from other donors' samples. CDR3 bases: TGTGCCAGCAGTTTCTTAGCGGCAGGGTCCTACGAGCAGTACTTC. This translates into CASSFLAAGSYEQYF.